The 24 T cell receptor beta chains below come from one sample, sequenced in a study of neurological immune-mediated disorders. Using its own MiXCR run on the 5' RACE reads, TCRdb lists one record per CDR3 protein. This sample has about 58,000 distinct CDR3 sequences, with around 4% found just once. Sequenced material: PBMCs. These receptors originate from a man aged 25-40 years with multiple sclerosis.

This clonotype was picked up many times. V and J are TRBV9 and TRBJ1-2; unclear D gene. Germline-derived CDR1 and CDR2 are SGDLS and YYNGEE. Trimming took off 3 bases at V and 4 bases at J, with 10 bases between the two ends. The CDR3 contains 13 residues. The chain's CDR3 is CASSASDFYGYTF. The CDR3 DNA reads as TGTGCCAGCAGCGCATCGGACTTCTATGGCTACACCTTC.

The table lists this clonotype with many counts. This sequence joins TRBV5-5 and TRBJ2-5; TRBD2 matches at 13 bases. V gave up 4 bases and J gave up 1 base; unmatched junction bases: 7. Germline V gene lookup returns CDR1 SGHKS and CDR2 YYEKEE (reference sequence). The CDR3 covers 17 residues. The CDR3 DNA reads TGTGCCAGCAGCGCGGGACTAGCGGGGAGCGCCCAAGAGACCCAGTACTTC. Its protein product is CASSAGLAGSAQETQYF.

This clonotype appeared many times. The chain combines TRBV7-3 with TRBJ1-1; possibly TRBD1 for D (5 bases). The CDR3 extends over 15 amino acids. CDR1 SGHTA and CDR2 FQGTGA come from the germline V gene. Trimming shortened V by 1 base and J by 3 bases, and 12 bases separated the two germline ends. The CDR3: CASSLKRQGYTEAFF. The CDR3, as DNA: TGTGCCAGCAGCTTAAAACGGCAGGGCTACACTGAAGCTTTCTTT.

Here the CDR3 reads CASSRNSGVGEKLFF. Here the CDR3 DNA reads TGTGCCAGCAGTCGCAATTCAGGGGTTGGGGAAAAACTGTTTTTT. This chain uses TRBV6-1 with TRBJ1-4; TRBD1 is a possible D gene (6 bases). This CDR3 region has 15 residues. V was shortened by 5 bases and J by 8 bases, with 18 bases between the two germline ends. Germline V gene lookup returns CDR1 MNHNS and CDR2 SASEGT.

This clonotype was seen a handful of times. An end of the junction differs from the germline gene, which may be a read error. The genes are TRBV20-1 and TRBJ1-5, with D hard to call. CDR3 length: 15 amino acids. The germline V gene encodes CDR1 DFQATT and CDR2 SNEGSKA (reference sequence). DNA for the CDR3: TGCAGTGCTAGACAGACAAACCGCGAGAATCAGCCCCAGAATTTT. It yields the protein CSARQTNRENQPQNF.

The sample holds many counts of this clonotype. The chain joins TRBV15 to TRBJ2-3; TRBD2 agrees at 11 bases. The CDR3 is made up of 15 amino acids. V gave up 3 bases and J gave up 6 bases; unmatched junction bases: 5. Germline lookup yields CDR1 LNHNV and CDR2 YYDKDF (reference sequence). The CDR3, as DNA: TGTGCCACCAGCAGTAGCGGGGGGGCCTCTGATACGCAGTATTTT. Protein product: CATSSSGGASDTQYF.

This clonotype was detected many times. The chain recombines TRBV7-9 with TRBJ2-1; D is perhaps TRBD1 (5 bases). CDR1 SEHNR and CDR2 FQNEAQ come from the germline V gene (reference sequence). Trimming took off 1 base at V and 4 bases at J, with 14 bases between the two ends. This CDR3 spans 16 amino acids. The chain's CDR3 is CASSLGGFQGYNEQFF. The CDR3 region has the DNA TGTGCCAGCAGCTTAGGAGGTTTTCAGGGATACAATGAGCAGTTCTTC.

In this sample, this clonotype turned up many times. J is TRBJ2-3 and V is TRBV7-2; 15 nucleotides agree with TRBD2. In germline, CDR1 is SGHTA, CDR2 FQGNSA. J gave up 5 bases and V 5 bases, and 8 bases lay outside the gene matches. CDR3 length: 17 amino acids. This chain's CDR3 is CASSPGTSGGLRDTQYF. The CDR3 bases are TGTGCCAGCAGCCCGGGGACTAGCGGGGGGTTGAGAGATACGCAGTATTTT.

The sample holds a few counts of this clonotype. A much larger clone differs from this one at a single base, so this may be a read error. J is TRBJ1-2 and V is TRBV7-2, with D unresolved. V was clipped by 6 bases and J by 8 bases, with 10 bases between them. CDR1 is SGHTA, CDR2 FQGNSA, per germline. The CDR3 has 11 amino acids. The chain's CDR3 is CASRRWVGYTF. The CDR3, as DNA: TGTGCCAGCAGACGATGGGTGGGCTACACCTTC.

This clonotype was counted at least ten times. The chain is built from TRBV7-2 and TRBJ2-2, with D hard to call. The CDR3 covers 14 residues. Trimming pared 0 bases from V and 2 bases from J, leaving 4 bases between. CDR1 and CDR2 (germline): SGHTA, FQGNSA. The CDR3: CASSLAGNTGELFF. As DNA, the CDR3 is TGTGCCAGCAGCTTAGCGGGAAACACCGGGGAGCTGTTTTTT.

This clonotype has only a few counts. This may stem from a read error, because a much larger clone lies one nucleotide away. This chain's CDR3 is CASSFGLGVGERFF. The CDR3 nucleotides read TGTGCCAGCAGTTTCGGTTTGGGAGTCGGGGAGCGGTTTTTT. The rearrangement links TRBV27 to TRBJ2-2; D possibly corresponds to TRBD2 (5 bases). Germline CDR1 is MNHEY and CDR2 is SMNVEV (reference sequence). This CDR3 is built from 14 residues.

The sample holds many counts of this clonotype. The chain joins TRBV10-3 to TRBJ1-4; a possible D gene is TRBD1 (6 bases). Germline CDR1 ENHRY, CDR2 SYGVKD. The ends were cut back, 0 bases at V and 5 bases at J, with 13 bases in the middle. The CDR3 loop spans 16 amino acids. The CDR3 here is CAISESLWQGNEKLFF. CDR3 bases: TGTGCCATCAGTGAGTCGCTGTGGCAGGGGAATGAAAAACTGTTTTTT.

The sample holds one count of this clonotype. The genes are TRBV5-5 and TRBJ1-2; no definite D call. Trimming cost V 0 bases and J 3 bases, with 12 bases left between them. The CDR3 covers 15 residues. Germline CDR1 reads SGHKS; CDR2 reads YYEKEE (reference sequence). The CDR3 nucleotides are TGTGCCAGCAGCTTGGTCGTGGCGTATGACTATGGCTACACCTTC. Its translation is CASSLVVAYDYGYTF.

The table lists this clonotype with many counts. The chain recombines TRBV25-1 with TRBJ1-1; D is unclear. Germline CDR1 MGHDK, CDR2 SYGVNS. V was clipped by 3 bases and J by 3 bases, with 14 bases between them. The CDR3 length is 15 residues. CDR3 bases: TGTGCCAGCAGTGAGGAAGGGATCGGGGACACTGAAGCTTTCTTT. Translating gives CASSEEGIGDTEAFF.

As concerns this clonotype: It may be a read error: a sequence one base away is much more abundant. In this CDR3 the conserved last residue, phenylalanine or tryptophan, is missing, so a read error is likely. This chain joins TRBV12-3 or TRBV12-4 and TRBJ2-4, with no clear D. The CDR3 has 12 amino acids. The V end lost 6 bases, the J end lost 6 bases, and 9 bases lay between the germline ends. CDR3 sequence: CASSRMINIQYC. CDR3 sequence (DNA): TGTGCCAGCAGCCGAATGATAAACATTCAGTACTGC.

This clonotype was observed at least ten times. This chain uses TRBV3-1 with TRBJ1-1; TRBD1 matches at 10 bases. The CDR3 sequence is 15 residues long. V lost 5 bases to trimming and J lost 2 bases; unmatched junction nucleotides: 5. Germline CDR1 and CDR2: LGHDT and YNNKEL (reference sequence). This CDR3 reads CASSSRQGANTEAFF. CDR3 bases: TGTGCCAGCAGCAGTCGACAGGGGGCTAACACTGAAGCTTTCTTT.

This clonotype appeared many times. The rearrangement joins TRBV28 to TRBJ1-6; 7 bases are shared with TRBD1. Germline CDR1 MDHEN, CDR2 SYDVKM. The J segment lost 2 bases and the V segment lost 3 bases, leaving 7 bases of the junction unmatched. The CDR3 is 17 amino acids. CDR3 residues: CASSFGQGGTYNSPLHF. CDR3 bases: TGTGCCAGCAGTTTTGGGCAGGGGGGCACCTATAATTCACCCCTCCACTTT.

This clonotype was picked up many times. The chain links TRBV20-1 to TRBJ2-7, with 7 bases aligning to TRBD1. In germline, CDR1 is DFQATT, CDR2 SNEGSKA (reference sequence). The ends lost 5 bases at V and 3 bases at J; junction bases unmatched: 13. This CDR3 has 15 amino acids. CDR3 in amino acids: CSASLTGQPRYEQYF. CDR3 nucleotides: TGCAGTGCTTCACTTACGGGACAGCCGCGCTACGAGCAGTACTTC.

This clonotype was seen a handful of times. V gene TRBV27 combines with J gene TRBJ2-1; 7 positions match TRBD2. Trimming took 0 bases from V and 7 from J; bases not matched to a gene: 12. Germline values: CDR1 MNHEY, CDR2 SMNVEV (reference sequence). The CDR3 is 17 amino acids. The CDR3 nucleotides read TGTGCCAGCAGTTTATCAGCTTACCGGGAGGCAAAAAATGAGCAGTTCTTC. This translates into CASSLSAYREAKNEQFF.

This clonotype was observed at least ten times. The CDR3 sequence: CASSGTTLGNQPQHF. Here the CDR3 DNA reads TGTGCCAGCTCCGGGACTACCCTCGGGAATCAGCCCCAGCATTTT. The chain combines TRBV25-1 with TRBJ1-5; tentative D call: TRBD1 (5 bases). The germline gives CDR1 MGHDK, CDR2 SYGVNS. The CDR3 extends over 15 amino acids. V lost 8 bases and J lost 4, with 18 bases in between.

This clonotype showed up many times. This sequence joins TRBV20-1 and TRBJ1-1, with 7 bases lining up with TRBD1. The germline CDR1 and CDR2 sequences are DFQATT and SNEGSKA (reference sequence). The junction had 7 bases not matched to a gene; V was cut back by 0 bases and J by 0 bases. The CDR3 spans 16 residues. The CDR3 DNA follows: TGCAGTGCTAGAGATTGGAGGGACAGCATGAACACTGAAGCTTTCTTT. Amino acid sequence: CSARDWRDSMNTEAFF.

This clonotype has a count of ten or more. This chain connects TRBV7-9 to TRBJ2-3; tentative D call: TRBD2 (6 bases). The germline CDR1 and CDR2 sequences are SEHNR and FQNEAQ (reference sequence). This CDR3 contains 17 residues. V lost 0 bases and J lost 4, with 17 bases in between. CDR3 amino acids: CASSLATLGGFADTQYF. The CDR3 bases are TGTGCCAGCAGCTTAGCGACCTTGGGGGGATTCGCAGATACGCAGTATTTT.

This chain links TRBV7-8 with TRBJ1-6; the D gene is possibly TRBD1 (6 bases). The CDR3 runs 14 residues. CDR1 is SGHVS and CDR2 is FQNEAQ in the germline V gene. V was trimmed by 5 bases and J by 10 bases, leaving 15 bases between them. CDR3 nucleotide sequence: TGTGCCAGCAGCCCCCGGGAGGGACAATCACCCCTCCACTTT. As protein: CASSPREGQSPLHF.

This clonotype was seen ten or more times. The chain recombines TRBV28 with TRBJ2-1; no definite D call. This CDR3 is 12 amino acids long. V shed 10 bases and J shed 10 bases, with 17 bases lying between them. Germline lookup yields CDR1 MDHEN and CDR2 SYDVKM. The CDR3 sequence: CATRLGLGEQFF. The CDR3 DNA reads as TGTGCCACTAGATTAGGCCTTGGAGAGCAGTTCTTC.